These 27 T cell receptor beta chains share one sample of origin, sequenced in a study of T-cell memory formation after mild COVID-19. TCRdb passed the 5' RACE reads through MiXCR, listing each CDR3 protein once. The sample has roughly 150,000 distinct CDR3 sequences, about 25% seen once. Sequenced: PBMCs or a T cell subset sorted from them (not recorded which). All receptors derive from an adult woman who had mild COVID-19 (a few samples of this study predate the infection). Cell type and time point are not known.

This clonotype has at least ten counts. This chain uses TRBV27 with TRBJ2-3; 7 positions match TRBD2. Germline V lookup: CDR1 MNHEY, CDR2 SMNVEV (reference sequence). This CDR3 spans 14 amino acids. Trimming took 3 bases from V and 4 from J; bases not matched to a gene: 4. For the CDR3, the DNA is TGTGCCAGCAGTTTGGGAGGGTTTGCAGATACGCAGTATTTT. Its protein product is CASSLGGFADTQYF.

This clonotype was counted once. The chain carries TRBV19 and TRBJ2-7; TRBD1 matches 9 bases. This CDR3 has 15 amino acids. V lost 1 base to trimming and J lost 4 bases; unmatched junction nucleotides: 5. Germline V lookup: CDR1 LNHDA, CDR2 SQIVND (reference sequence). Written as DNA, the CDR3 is TGTGCCAGTAGTATAGGACAGGGGGTTCTGTACGAGCAGTACTTC. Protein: CASSIGQGVLYEQYF. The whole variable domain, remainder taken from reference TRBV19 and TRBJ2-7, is DGGITQSPKYLFRKEGQNVTLSCEQNLNHDAMYWYRQDPGQGLRLIYYSQIVNDFQKGDIAEGYSVSREKKESFPLTVTSAQKNPTAFYLCASSIGQGVLYEQYFGPGTRLTVT.

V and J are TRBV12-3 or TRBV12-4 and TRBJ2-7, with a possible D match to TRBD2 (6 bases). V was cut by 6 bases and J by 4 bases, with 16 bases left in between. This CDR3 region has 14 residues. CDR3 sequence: CASSGTVGTYEQYF. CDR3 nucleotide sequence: TGTGCCAGCAGCGGGACTGTCGGTACTTACGAGCAGTACTTC.

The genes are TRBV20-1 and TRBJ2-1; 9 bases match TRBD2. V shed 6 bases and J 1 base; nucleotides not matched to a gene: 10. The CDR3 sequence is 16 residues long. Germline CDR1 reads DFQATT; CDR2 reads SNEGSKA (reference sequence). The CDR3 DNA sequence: TGCAGTGCGGAGCTGACTAGCGGTTGGTCCTACAATGAGCAGTTCTTC. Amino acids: CSAELTSGWSYNEQFF.

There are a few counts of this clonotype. The CDR3 spells CASSLRAWGAGGETQYF. As DNA, the CDR3 is TGTGCCAGCAGTTTAAGGGCATGGGGGGCAGGCGGAGAGACCCAGTACTTC. The chain uses TRBV28 and TRBJ2-5; D may match TRBD1 or TRBD2 (6 bases each). CDR1 MDHEN and CDR2 SYDVKM come from the germline V gene. The V end was cut by 2 bases, the J end by 4 bases, with 20 bases between. This CDR3 is built from 17 residues.

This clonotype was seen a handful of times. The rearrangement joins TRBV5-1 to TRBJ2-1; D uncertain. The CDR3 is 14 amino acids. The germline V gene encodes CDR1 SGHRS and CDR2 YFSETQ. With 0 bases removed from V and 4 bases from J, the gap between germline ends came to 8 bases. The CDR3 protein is CASSLEGRYNEQFF. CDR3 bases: TGCGCCAGCAGCTTGGAAGGCAGATACAATGAGCAGTTCTTC. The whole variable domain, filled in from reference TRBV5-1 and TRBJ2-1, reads KAGVTQTPRYLIKTRGQQVTLSCSPISGHRSVSWYQQTPGQGLQFLFEYFSETQRNKGNFPGRFSGRQFSNSRSEMNVSTLELGDSALYLCASSLEGRYNEQFFGPGTRLTVL.

CDR3 in DNA: TGTGCCACCAGCTCGGTCCTCTACAATGAGCAGTTCTTC. Residues: CATSSVLYNEQFF. The rearrangement links TRBV15 to TRBJ2-1, with D unclear. The CDR3 is 13 amino acids. The ends were cut back, 5 bases at V and 3 bases at J, with 8 bases in the middle. The germline V gene has CDR1 LNHNV and CDR2 YYDKDF (reference sequence).

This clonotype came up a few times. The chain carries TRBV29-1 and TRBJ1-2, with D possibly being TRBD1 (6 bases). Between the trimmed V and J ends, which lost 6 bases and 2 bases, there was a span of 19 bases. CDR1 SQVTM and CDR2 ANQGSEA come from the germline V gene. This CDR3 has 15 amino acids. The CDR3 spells CSVLEAQGRNYGYTF. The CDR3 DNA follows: TGCAGCGTCCTAGAGGCCCAGGGGCGAAACTATGGCTACACCTTC.

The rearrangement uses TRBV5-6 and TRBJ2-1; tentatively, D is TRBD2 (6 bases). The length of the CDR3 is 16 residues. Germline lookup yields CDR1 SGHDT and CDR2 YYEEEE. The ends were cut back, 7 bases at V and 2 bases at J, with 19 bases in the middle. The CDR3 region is CASVPRSGRTYNEQFF. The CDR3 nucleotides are TGTGCCAGCGTCCCCCGGAGCGGGCGTACCTACAATGAGCAGTTCTTC.

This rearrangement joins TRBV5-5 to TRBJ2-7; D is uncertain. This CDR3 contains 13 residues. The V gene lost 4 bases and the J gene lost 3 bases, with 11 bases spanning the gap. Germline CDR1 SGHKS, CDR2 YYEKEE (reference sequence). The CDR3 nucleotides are TGTGCCAGCAGCCATCCTGGGAACTACGAGCAGTACTTC. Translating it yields CASSHPGNYEQYF.

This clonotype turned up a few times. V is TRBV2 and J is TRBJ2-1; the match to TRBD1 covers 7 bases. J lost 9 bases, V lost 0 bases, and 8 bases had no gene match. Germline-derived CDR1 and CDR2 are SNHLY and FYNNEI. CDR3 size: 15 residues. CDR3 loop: CASSEAYEGGSEQFF. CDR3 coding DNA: TGTGCCAGCAGTGAAGCTTATGAAGGGGGCAGTGAGCAGTTCTTC.

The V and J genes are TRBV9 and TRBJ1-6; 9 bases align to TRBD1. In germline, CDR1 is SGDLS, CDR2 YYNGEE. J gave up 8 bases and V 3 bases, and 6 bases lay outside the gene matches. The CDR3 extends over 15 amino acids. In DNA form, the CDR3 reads TGTGCCAGCAGCGGGCTGACAGGGGGGGATTCACCCCTCCACTTT. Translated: CASSGLTGGDSPLHF.

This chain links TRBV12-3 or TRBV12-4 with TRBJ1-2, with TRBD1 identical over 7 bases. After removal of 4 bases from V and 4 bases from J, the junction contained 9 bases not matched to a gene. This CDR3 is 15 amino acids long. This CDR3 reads CASSSHPGQIYGYTF. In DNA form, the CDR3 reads TGTGCCAGCAGTTCGCACCCGGGACAGATCTATGGCTACACCTTC.

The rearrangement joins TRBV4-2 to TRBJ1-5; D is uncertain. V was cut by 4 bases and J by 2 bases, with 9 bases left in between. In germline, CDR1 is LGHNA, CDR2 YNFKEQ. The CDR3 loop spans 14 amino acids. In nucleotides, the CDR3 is TGTGCCAGCAGCCCCCGTGAGGGCAATCAGCCCCAGCATTTT. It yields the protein CASSPREGNQPQHF.

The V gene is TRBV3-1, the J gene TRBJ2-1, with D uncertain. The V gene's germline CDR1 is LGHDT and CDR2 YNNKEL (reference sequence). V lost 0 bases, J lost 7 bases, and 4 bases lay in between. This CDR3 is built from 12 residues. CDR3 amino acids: CASSQDKNEQFF. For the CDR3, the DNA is TGTGCCAGCAGCCAAGATAAGAATGAGCAGTTCTTC.

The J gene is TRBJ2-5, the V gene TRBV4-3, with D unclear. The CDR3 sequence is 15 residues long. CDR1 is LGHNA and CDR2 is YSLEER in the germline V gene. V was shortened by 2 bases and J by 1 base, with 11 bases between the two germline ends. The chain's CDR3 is CASSQQGKGQETQYF. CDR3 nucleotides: TGCGCCAGCAGCCAACAAGGGAAGGGCCAAGAGACCCAGTACTTC.

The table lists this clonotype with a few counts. In nucleotides, the CDR3 is TGTGCCAGCTCACCCCCGGGACTGGGGGACTACGAGCAGTACTTC. Its translation: CASSPPGLGDYEQYF. J is TRBJ2-7 and V is TRBV18, with D possibly TRBD2 on 6 matching bases. This CDR3 has 15 residues. CDR1 KGHSH and CDR2 LQKENI come from the germline V gene. Trimming removed 3 bases at V and 3 bases at J, with 15 bases between. Full variable domain (missing parts from reference TRBV18 and TRBJ2-7): NAGVMQNPRHLVRRRGQEARLRCSPMKGHSHVYWYRQLPEEGLKFMVYLQKENIIDESGMPKERFSAEFPKEGPSILRIQQVVRGDSAAYFCASSPPGLGDYEQYFGPGTRLTVT.

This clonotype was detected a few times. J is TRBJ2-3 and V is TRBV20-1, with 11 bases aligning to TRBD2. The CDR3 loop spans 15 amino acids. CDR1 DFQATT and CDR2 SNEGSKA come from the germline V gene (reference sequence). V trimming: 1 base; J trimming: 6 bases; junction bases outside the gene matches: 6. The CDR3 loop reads CSARGLAGHGDTQYF. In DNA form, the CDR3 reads TGCAGTGCTAGAGGACTAGCGGGGCACGGGGATACGCAGTATTTT.

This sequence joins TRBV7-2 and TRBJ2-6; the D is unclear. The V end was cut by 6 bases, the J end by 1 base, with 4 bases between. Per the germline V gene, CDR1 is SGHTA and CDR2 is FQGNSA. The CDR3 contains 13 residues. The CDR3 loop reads CASRGSGANVLTF. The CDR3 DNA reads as TGTGCCAGCAGGGGTTCTGGGGCCAACGTCCTGACTTTC.

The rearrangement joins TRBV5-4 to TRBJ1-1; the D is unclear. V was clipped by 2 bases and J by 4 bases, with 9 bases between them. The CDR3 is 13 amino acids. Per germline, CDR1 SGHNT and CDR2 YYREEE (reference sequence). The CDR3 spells CASSFAVSTEAFF. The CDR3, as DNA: TGTGCCAGCAGCTTCGCCGTTAGCACTGAAGCTTTCTTT.

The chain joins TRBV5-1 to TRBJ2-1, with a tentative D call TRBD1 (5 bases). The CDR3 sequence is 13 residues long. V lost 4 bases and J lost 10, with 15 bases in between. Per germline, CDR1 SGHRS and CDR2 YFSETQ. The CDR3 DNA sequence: TGCGCCAGCAGCCAATTTAAACACAGGGAGCAGTTCTTC. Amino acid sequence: CASSQFKHREQFF.

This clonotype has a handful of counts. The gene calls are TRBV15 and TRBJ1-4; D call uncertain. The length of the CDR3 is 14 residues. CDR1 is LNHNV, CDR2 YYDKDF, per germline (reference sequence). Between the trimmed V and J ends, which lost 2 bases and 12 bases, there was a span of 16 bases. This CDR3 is CATSRSRPIGELFF. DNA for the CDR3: TGTGCCACCAGCAGATCAAGACCGATTGGTGAACTGTTTTTT.

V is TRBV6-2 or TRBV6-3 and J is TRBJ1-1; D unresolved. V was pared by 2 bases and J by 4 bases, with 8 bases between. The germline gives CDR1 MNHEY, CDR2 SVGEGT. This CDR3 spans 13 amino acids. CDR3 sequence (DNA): TGTGCCAGCAGTTACGTCTTCGGCACTGAAGCTTTCTTT. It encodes CASSYVFGTEAFF.

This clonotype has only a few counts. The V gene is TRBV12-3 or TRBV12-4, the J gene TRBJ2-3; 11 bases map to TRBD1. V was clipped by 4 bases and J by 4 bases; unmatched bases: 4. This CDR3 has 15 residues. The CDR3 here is CASSSDRGPADTQYF. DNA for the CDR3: TGTGCCAGCAGTTCGGACAGGGGGCCCGCAGATACGCAGTATTTT.

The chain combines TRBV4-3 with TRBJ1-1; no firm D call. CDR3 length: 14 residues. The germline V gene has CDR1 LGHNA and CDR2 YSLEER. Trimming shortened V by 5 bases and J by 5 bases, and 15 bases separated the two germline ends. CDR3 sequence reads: CASSDRLGNTEAFF. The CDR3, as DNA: TGCGCCAGCAGCGACCGACTGGGGAATACTGAAGCTTTCTTT.

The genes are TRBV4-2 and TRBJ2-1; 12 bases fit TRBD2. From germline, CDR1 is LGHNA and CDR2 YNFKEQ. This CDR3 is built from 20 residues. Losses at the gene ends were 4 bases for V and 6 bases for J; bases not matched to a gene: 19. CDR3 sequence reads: CASSLPTGGSSGRGANEQFF. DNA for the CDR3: TGTGCCAGCAGCCTTCCGACGGGGGGATCTAGCGGGAGGGGTGCCAATGAGCAGTTCTTC.

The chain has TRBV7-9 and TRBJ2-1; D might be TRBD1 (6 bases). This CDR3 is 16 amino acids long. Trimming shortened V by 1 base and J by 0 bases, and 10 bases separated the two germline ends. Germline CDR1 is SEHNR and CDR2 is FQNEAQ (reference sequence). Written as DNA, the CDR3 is TGTGCCAGCAGCTTAGATGGGGGCTACTCCTACAATGAGCAGTTCTTC. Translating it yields CASSLDGGYSYNEQFF.